This is a list of T cell receptor beta chains from one sample in a study of T-cell memory formation after mild COVID-19. TCRdb itself ran the 5' RACE reads through MiXCR, one entry per CDR3 protein. The sample carries 200,000 to 250,000 distinct CDR3 sequences, over 8.5% recorded once. What was sequenced was PBMCs or a T cell subset sorted from them (not recorded which). All receptors come from a man aged 18 to 35 who had mild COVID-19 (a few samples of this study predate the infection). Cell type and time point are not known. Both conserved end residues are part of each CDR3. The order of the fields is V gene, J gene, clone size, D gene, CDR3 protein, CDR3 DNA. D genes are given only for firm matches. Not every row has a clone size; where given, it reads once, few, many or a size class.

V gene: TRBV6-6; J gene: TRBJ1-2; clone size: few; D gene: TRBD1; CDR3 protein: CASSLGQGAPGYTF; CDR3 DNA: TGTGCCAGCAGTCTCGGACAGGGGGCCCCTGGCTACACCTTC
V gene: TRBV7-2; J gene: TRBJ2-1; clone size: few; D gene: -; CDR3 protein: CASNYYNEQFF; CDR3 DNA: TGTGCCAGCAACTACTACAATGAGCAGTTCTTC
V gene: TRBV27; J gene: TRBJ2-3; clone size: -; D gene: -; CDR3 protein: CASTSPGTKTSTDTQYF; CDR3 DNA: TGTGCCAGCACCTCCCCCGGGACCAAGACTAGCACAGATACGCAGTATTTT
V gene: TRBV7-8; J gene: TRBJ2-5; clone size: few; D gene: -; CDR3 protein: CASSEVLAGAIQETQYF; CDR3 DNA: TGTGCCAGCAGCGAAGTCTTGGCGGGGGCCATACAAGAGACCCAGTACTTC
V gene: TRBV7-2; J gene: TRBJ2-1; clone size: -; D gene: -; CDR3 protein: CASSLMDEQFF; CDR3 DNA: TGTGCCAGCAGCTTAATGGATGAGCAGTTCTTC
V gene: TRBV27; J gene: TRBJ2-7; clone size: few; D gene: TRBD2; CDR3 protein: CASSAGTSAYEQYF; CDR3 DNA: TGTGCCAGCAGTGCCGGGACTAGCGCTTACGAGCAGTACTTC
V gene: TRBV7-3; J gene: TRBJ2-5; clone size: many; D gene: TRBD1; CDR3 protein: CASSIGTAPQETQYF; CDR3 DNA: TGTGCCAGCAGCATTGGGACAGCTCCCCAAGAGACCCAGTACTTC
V gene: TRBV7-6; J gene: TRBJ1-6; clone size: many; D gene: TRBD1; CDR3 protein: CASSLRGQGNSPLHF; CDR3 DNA: TGTGCCAGCAGCTTACGTGGACAGGGGAATTCACCCCTCCACTTT
V gene: TRBV7-8; J gene: TRBJ2-7; clone size: few; D gene: -; CDR3 protein: CASSLVDTSSYEQYF; CDR3 DNA: TGTGCCAGCAGCTTAGTGGACACCAGCTCCTACGAGCAGTACTTC
V gene: TRBV7-2; J gene: TRBJ2-1; clone size: -; D gene: TRBD1; CDR3 protein: CASSIGTGVLNEQFF; CDR3 DNA: TGTGCCAGCAGCATCGGGACAGGGGTCTTGAATGAGCAGTTCTTC
V gene: TRBV18; J gene: TRBJ1-2; clone size: -; D gene: -; CDR3 protein: CASSPGQQGFYGYTF; CDR3 DNA: TGTGCCAGCTCACCGGGACAACAGGGCTTCTATGGCTACACCTTC
V gene: TRBV5-1; J gene: TRBJ2-5; clone size: few; D gene: -; CDR3 protein: CASSLVPFGGTQYF; CDR3 DNA: TGCGCCAGCAGCTTGGTGCCATTTGGGGGGACCCAGTACTTC
V gene: TRBV6-6; J gene: TRBJ2-6; clone size: -; D gene: TRBD1; CDR3 protein: CASRGKGAWSGANVLTF; CDR3 DNA: TGTGCCAGCAGGGGCAAGGGGGCATGGTCTGGGGCCAACGTCCTGACTTTC
V gene: TRBV15; J gene: TRBJ2-5; clone size: -; D gene: TRBD2; CDR3 protein: CATSSRAGAQETQYF; CDR3 DNA: TGTGCCACCAGCTCCCGAGCGGGGGCACAAGAGACCCAGTACTTC
V gene: TRBV5-1; J gene: TRBJ1-1; clone size: few; D gene: TRBD1; CDR3 protein: CASRLTRDSEAFF; CDR3 DNA: TGCGCCAGCAGACTTACCCGGGACAGTGAAGCTTTCTTT
V gene: TRBV20-1; J gene: TRBJ1-6; clone size: few; D gene: -; CDR3 protein: CSARAPRENSPLHF; CDR3 DNA: TGCAGTGCTAGAGCCCCCAGAGAGAATTCACCCCTCCACTTT
V gene: TRBV6-2/TRBV6-3; J gene: TRBJ2-1; clone size: few; D gene: TRBD2; CDR3 protein: CASSLLAGGLGEQFF; CDR3 DNA: TGTGCCAGCAGTCTTCTAGCGGGGGGGCTAGGGGAGCAGTTCTTC
V gene: TRBV15; J gene: TRBJ2-5; clone size: many; D gene: -; CDR3 protein: CATSRDSQETQYF; CDR3 DNA: TGTGCCACCAGCAGGGACAGCCAAGAGACCCAGTACTTC
V gene: TRBV4-3; J gene: TRBJ2-2; clone size: -; D gene: TRBD1; CDR3 protein: CASSQGQGANTGELFF; CDR3 DNA: TGCGCCAGCAGCCAAGGGCAGGGGGCTAACACCGGGGAGCTGTTTTTT
V gene: TRBV10-3; J gene: TRBJ2-6; clone size: few; D gene: -; CDR3 protein: CAISGAAGSGANVLTF; CDR3 DNA: TGTGCCATCAGTGGAGCGGCAGGCAGTGGGGCCAACGTCCTGACTTTC
V gene: TRBV7-9; J gene: TRBJ1-2; clone size: few; D gene: -; CDR3 protein: CASSPQPGRVGYTF; CDR3 DNA: TGTGCCAGCAGCCCCCAGCCCGGGAGGGTAGGCTACACCTTC
V gene: TRBV20-1; J gene: TRBJ1-6; clone size: few; D gene: -; CDR3 protein: CSAPVGNGAPLHF; CDR3 DNA: TGCAGTGCCCCCGTGGGGAATGGGGCACCCCTCCACTTT
V gene: TRBV18; J gene: TRBJ1-1; clone size: few; D gene: TRBD1; CDR3 protein: CASSPPGTGPTEAFF; CDR3 DNA: TGTGCCAGCTCACCACCGGGGACAGGACCCACTGAAGCTTTCTTT
V gene: TRBV20-1; J gene: TRBJ2-7; clone size: -; D gene: -; CDR3 protein: CSARTGTSYEQYF; CDR3 DNA: TGCAGTGCTAGGACCGGGACCTCCTACGAGCAGTACTTC
V gene: TRBV6-1; J gene: TRBJ1-1; clone size: few; D gene: -; CDR3 protein: CASIRGREAFF; CDR3 DNA: TGTGCCAGCATAAGGGGACGTGAAGCTTTCTTT
V gene: TRBV20-1; J gene: TRBJ2-7; clone size: many; D gene: -; CDR3 protein: CSATRGGEQYF; CDR3 DNA: TGCAGTGCTACCCGTGGTGGCGAGCAGTACTTC
V gene: TRBV7-3; J gene: TRBJ2-7; clone size: many; D gene: -; CDR3 protein: CASSLDGYYEQYF; CDR3 DNA: TGTGCCAGCAGCTTAGACGGATACTACGAGCAGTACTTC
V gene: TRBV28; J gene: TRBJ1-2; clone size: few; D gene: -; CDR3 protein: CASSLLPGIGGYTF; CDR3 DNA: TGTGCCAGCAGTTTATTGCCGGGTATAGGTGGCTACACCTTC
V gene: TRBV21-1; J gene: TRBJ2-5; clone size: many; D gene: -; CDR3 protein: CASSKGKGPRDRYQETQYF; CDR3 DNA: TGTGCCAGCAGCAAAGGAAAAGGGCCCCGGGACAGGTACCAAGAGACCCAGTACTTC
V gene: TRBV7-2; J gene: TRBJ2-4; clone size: -; D gene: -; CDR3 protein: CASSSGLAKNIQYF; CDR3 DNA: TGTGCCAGCTCCTCCGGGCTAGCCAAAAACATTCAGTACTTC
V gene: TRBV27; J gene: TRBJ1-1; clone size: few; D gene: TRBD1; CDR3 protein: CASSFGTGYSTFF; CDR3 DNA: TGTGCCAGCAGTTTTGGGACAGGGTATTCAACTTTCTTT
V gene: TRBV20-1; J gene: TRBJ2-3; clone size: many; D gene: -; CDR3 protein: CSARDQDPTDTQYF; CDR3 DNA: TGCAGTGCTAGAGATCAGGACCCCACAGATACGCAGTATTTT
V gene: TRBV3-1; J gene: TRBJ2-3; clone size: -; D gene: -; CDR3 protein: CASSRSGSTDTQYF; CDR3 DNA: TGTGCCAGCAGCCGGTCGGGGAGCACAGATACGCAGTATTTT
V gene: TRBV7-2; J gene: TRBJ2-5; clone size: few; D gene: -; CDR3 protein: CASSSARVWETQYF; CDR3 DNA: TGTGCCAGCAGCTCCGCCCGGGTTTGGGAGACCCAGTACTTC
V gene: TRBV6-5; J gene: TRBJ1-6; clone size: few; D gene: -; CDR3 protein: CASRKGGSNSPLHF; CDR3 DNA: TGTGCCAGCAGAAAGGGGGGAAGTAATTCACCCCTCCACTTT
V gene: TRBV5-5; J gene: TRBJ1-2; clone size: few; D gene: -; CDR3 protein: CASTREGTVSYGYTF; CDR3 DNA: TGTGCCAGCACGAGGGAGGGTACTGTTTCCTATGGCTACACCTTC
V gene: TRBV2; J gene: TRBJ1-5; clone size: -; D gene: -; CDR3 protein: CASSYPARLNQPQHF; CDR3 DNA: TGTGCCAGCAGTTACCCTGCCCGTCTTAATCAGCCCCAGCATTTT
V gene: TRBV20-1; J gene: TRBJ1-2; clone size: -; D gene: -; CDR3 protein: CSARGGGHYGYTF; CDR3 DNA: TGCAGTGCTAGAGGAGGCGGGCACTATGGCTACACCTTC
V gene: TRBV7-9; J gene: TRBJ2-1; clone size: many; D gene: TRBD1; CDR3 protein: CASSLSTGGFNEQFF; CDR3 DNA: TGTGCCAGCAGCCTCTCGACAGGGGGTTTCAATGAGCAGTTCTTC
V gene: TRBV5-5; J gene: TRBJ2-6; clone size: few; D gene: -; CDR3 protein: CASSLASGPERANVLTF; CDR3 DNA: TGTGCCAGCAGCTTGGCATCAGGTCCAGAAAGGGCCAACGTCCTGACTTTC
V gene: TRBV4-3; J gene: TRBJ2-2; clone size: -; D gene: -; CDR3 protein: CASSHRLNTGELFF; CDR3 DNA: TGCGCCAGCAGCCACAGACTTAACACCGGGGAGCTGTTTTTT
V gene: TRBV7-2; J gene: TRBJ1-5; clone size: many; D gene: -; CDR3 protein: CASSLDYNQPQHF; CDR3 DNA: TGTGCCAGCAGCTTGGACTACAATCAGCCCCAGCATTTT